The rows below give T cell receptor beta chains drawn from one sample of a study of T-cell memory formation after mild COVID-19. TCRdb recomputed calls from the 5' RACE reads with MiXCR, one row per CDR3 protein. The sample yields more than 150,000 distinct CDR3 sequences, around 18% seen once. The sample comprised PBMCs or a T cell subset sorted from them (not recorded which). Receptors originate from a man between 18 and 35 years old who had mild COVID-19 (a few samples of this study predate the infection). Cell type and time point are not known. The CDR3 runs from the conserved cysteine through the conserved F or W. The D gene is left open where the match is weak. Clone size, where shown, is once, few, many, or a class for clones that have expanded.

d_gene | j_gene | abundance | v_gene | CDR3aa | CDR3nt
NA | TRBJ1-2 | NA | TRBV28 | CASCTPPLGYTF | TGTGCCAGCTGCACCCCGCCGCTTGGCTACACCTTC
TRBD2 | TRBJ2-2 | few | TRBV9 | CASSATSGADTGELFF | TGTGCCAGCAGCGCAACTAGCGGGGCGGACACCGGGGAGCTGTTTTTT
NA | TRBJ1-2 | once | TRBV12-3/TRBV12-4 | CASTPTRAGGPYGYTF | TGTGCCAGCACACCTACGCGAGCGGGGGGGCCCTATGGCTACACCTTC
TRBD2 | TRBJ2-4 | NA | TRBV20-1 | CSASGGRTAKNIQYF | TGCAGTGCCAGCGGGGGAAGGACGGCCAAAAACATTCAGTACTTC
NA | TRBJ1-1 | NA | TRBV11-2 | CASSLRFGSNTEAFF | TGTGCCAGCAGCTTACGATTTGGGAGTAACACTGAAGCTTTCTTT
NA | TRBJ2-1 | many | TRBV5-1 | CASSVQPGNYNEQFF | TGCGCCAGCAGCGTACAGCCGGGGAACTACAATGAGCAGTTCTTC
NA | TRBJ1-1 | NA | TRBV4-3 | CASSQTTGNTEAFF | TGCGCCAGCAGCCAAACGACAGGGAACACTGAAGCTTTCTTT
NA | TRBJ1-6 | NA | TRBV3-1 | CASSTVGHPLHF | TGTGCCAGCAGCACTGTCGGGCATCCCCTCCACTTT
TRBD1 | TRBJ2-1 | NA | TRBV5-1 | CASSPLGTGNEQFF | TGCGCCAGCAGCCCACTCGGGACAGGCAATGAGCAGTTCTTC
NA | TRBJ1-3 | few | TRBV28 | CASSSLTSSGNTIYF | TGTGCCAGCAGCTCCTTGACGAGCTCTGGAAACACCATATATTTT
NA | TRBJ2-3 | NA | TRBV20-1 | CSARDLAGHGTSTDTQYF | TGCAGTGCTAGAGATCTCGCAGGACACGGAACTAGCACAGATACGCAGTATTTT
TRBD1 | TRBJ2-2 | few | TRBV27 | CASSWTGPPGELFF | TGTGCCAGCAGTTGGACAGGGCCGCCCGGGGAGCTGTTTTTT
TRBD2 | TRBJ2-3 | few | TRBV4-2 | CASSERLAGGTDTQYF | TGTGCCAGCAGCGAGAGGCTAGCGGGGGGCACAGATACGCAGTATTTT
TRBD2 | TRBJ2-5 | few | TRBV5-1 | CASSSLAGQETQYF | TGCGCCAGCAGCTCTTTAGCGGGCCAAGAGACCCAGTACTTC
NA | TRBJ2-1 | many | TRBV5-1 | CASSLTEKGYNEQFF | TGCGCCAGCAGCCTGACAGAGAAGGGCTACAATGAGCAGTTCTTC
TRBD1 | TRBJ2-4 | medium-sized | TRBV7-2 | CASSFYGTEKNIQYF | TGTGCCAGCAGCTTCTATGGGACAGAAAAAAACATTCAGTACTTC
NA | TRBJ1-1 | NA | TRBV15 | CATSRETTDAFF | TGTGCCACCAGCAGAGAGACGACGGATGCTTTCTTT
NA | TRBJ2-2 | NA | TRBV7-2 | CASSLAYQGTGELFF | TGTGCCAGCAGCTTAGCATACCAAGGCACCGGGGAGCTGTTTTTT
TRBD1 | TRBJ1-2 | NA | TRBV10-3 | CAISGGDRGAYTF | TGTGCCATCAGCGGCGGGGACAGAGGGGCCTACACCTTC
NA | TRBJ2-2 | few | TRBV5-1 | CASSLRGYTGELFF | TGCGCCAGCAGCCTGCGGGGTTACACCGGGGAGCTGTTTTTT
NA | TRBJ1-1 | few | TRBV28 | CASSLGGLTNTEAFF | TGTGCCAGCAGTTTAGGAGGCCTGACGAACACTGAAGCTTTCTTT
NA | TRBJ2-1 | NA | TRBV5-1 | CASSLPGLGTNNEQFF | TGCGCCAGCAGCTTACCGGGACTGGGGACCAACAATGAGCAGTTCTTC
NA | TRBJ1-6 | NA | TRBV6-5 | CASSSISSSYNSPLHF | TGTGCCAGCAGTTCGATTTCAAGCTCCTATAATTCACCCCTCCACTTT
NA | TRBJ2-5 | few | TRBV4-3 | CASSQEPFPRETQYF | TGCGCCAGCAGCCAAGAACCCTTTCCCAGGGAGACCCAGTACTTC
NA | TRBJ1-1 | NA | TRBV5-6 | CASSLRGVAFF | TGTGCCAGCAGCTTGCGGGGAGTGGCTTTCTTT
NA | TRBJ1-5 | NA | TRBV7-2 | CASSPETGTASQPQHF | TGTGCCAGCAGCCCAGAGACGGGGACCGCGAGTCAGCCCCAGCATTTT
TRBD1 | TRBJ2-5 | NA | TRBV7-9 | CASSLGDRGFQETQYF | TGTGCCAGCAGCTTAGGTGACAGGGGTTTCCAAGAGACCCAGTACTTC
TRBD1 | TRBJ1-2 | few | TRBV15 | CATSALSGQGKYGYTF | TGTGCCACCAGCGCCCTATCGGGACAGGGGAAGTATGGCTACACCTTC
NA | TRBJ1-1 | few | TRBV20-1 | CSARTAGRSTEAFF | TGCAGTGCTAGGACGGCGGGAAGGAGCACTGAAGCTTTCTTT
NA | TRBJ1-4 | many | TRBV4-1 | CASSQAGAGDEKLFF | TGCGCCAGCAGCCAAGCAGGCGCAGGGGATGAAAAACTGTTTTTT
NA | TRBJ1-1 | few | TRBV14 | CASSQGVANSEAFF | TGTGCCAGCAGCCAAGGAGTCGCCAACTCTGAAGCTTTCTTT
TRBD1 | TRBJ1-1 | few | TRBV6-1 | CASSDPPRTGTAFF | TGTGCCAGCAGTGACCCCCCAAGGACAGGAACGGCTTTCTTT
NA | TRBJ2-2 | few | TRBV5-1 | CASSFRQGNTGELFF | TGCGCCAGCAGCTTCCGTCAAGGGAACACCGGGGAGCTGTTTTTT
NA | TRBJ1-5 | NA | TRBV29-1 | CSVLLQANQPQHF | TGCAGCGTTCTCCTTCAGGCTAATCAGCCCCAGCATTTT
NA | TRBJ1-1 | NA | TRBV11-2 | CASSLVGATEAFF | TGTGCCAGCAGCTTAGTAGGGGCCACTGAAGCTTTCTTT
TRBD2 | TRBJ2-3 | NA | TRBV7-9 | CASSPRRSGGSDTQYF | TGTGCCAGCAGCCCCCGGCGGAGCGGGGGTTCAGATACGCAGTATTTT
NA | TRBJ2-5 | few | TRBV7-9 | CASSPARGETQYF | TGTGCCAGCAGCCCTGCGAGGGGAGAGACCCAGTACTTC
TRBD1 | TRBJ1-5 | few | TRBV7-2 | CASSAQGEWEPQHF | TGTGCCAGCAGCGCACAGGGGGAATGGGAGCCCCAGCATTTT
NA | TRBJ1-2 | many | TRBV27 | CASSLNDGQYGYTF | TGTGCCAGCAGTTTAAACGACGGACAGTATGGCTACACCTTC
NA | TRBJ2-2 | once | TRBV9 | CASSAWGGPGTGELFF | TGTGCCAGCAGCGCGTGGGGGGGGCCGGGCACCGGGGAGCTGTTTTTT
NA | TRBJ2-5 | NA | TRBV5-1 | CASSLAGPQETQYF | TGCGCCAGCAGCTTGGCGGGTCCACAAGAGACCCAGTACTTC
NA | TRBJ2-3 | few | TRBV12-3/TRBV12-4 | CASSFRKGVSTDTQYF | TGTGCCAGCAGTTTCCGCAAAGGGGTCAGCACAGATACGCAGTATTTT
NA | TRBJ1-1 | NA | TRBV5-5 | CASSTLRGTPNTEAFF | TGTGCCAGCAGCACATTACGGGGGACTCCGAACACTGAAGCTTTCTTT
NA | TRBJ2-7 | NA | TRBV4-2 | CASSQEGRNGEQYF | TGTGCCAGCAGCCAAGAGGGGCGGAATGGCGAGCAGTACTTC
TRBD1 | TRBJ1-2 | NA | TRBV4-1 | CASSQDYGTGMFGYTF | TGCGCCAGCAGCCAAGATTACGGGACAGGGATGTTTGGCTACACCTTC
TRBD1 | TRBJ1-1 | NA | TRBV6-5 | CASRRPGQGNTEAFF | TGTGCCAGCAGAAGACCGGGACAGGGGAACACTGAAGCTTTCTTT
NA | TRBJ2-1 | few | TRBV7-3 | CASSLLRGTFNEQFF | TGTGCCAGCAGCTTACTGCGGGGTACATTCAATGAGCAGTTCTTC
NA | TRBJ2-1 | NA | TRBV12-3/TRBV12-4 | CASSLLWGEQFF | TGTGCCAGCAGCCTCTTGTGGGGTGAGCAGTTCTTC
NA | TRBJ1-1 | NA | TRBV5-1 | CASSWSAGTLTEAFF | TGCGCCAGCAGCTGGAGCGCCGGGACACTCACTGAAGCTTTCTTT
NA | TRBJ1-1 | NA | TRBV7-2 | CASSLAGGKAEAFF | TGTGCCAGCAGCTTAGCTGGAGGGAAGGCTGAAGCTTTCTTT
TRBD1 | TRBJ1-1 | NA | TRBV5-1 | CASSLAGQGVSTEAFF | TGCGCCAGCAGCTTGGCGGGACAGGGTGTTAGCACTGAAGCTTTCTTT
NA | TRBJ2-5 | few | TRBV20-1 | CSALGETQYF | TGCAGTGCCCTTGGAGAGACCCAGTACTTC
TRBD1 | TRBJ1-1 | NA | TRBV9 | CASSARDRMNTEAFF | TGTGCCAGCAGCGCCCGGGACAGGATGAACACTGAAGCTTTCTTT
TRBD2 | TRBJ2-7 | NA | TRBV9 | CASSPRAAGNSYEQYF | TGTGCCAGCAGCCCCCGGGCAGCGGGGAACTCCTACGAGCAGTACTTC
TRBD2 | TRBJ2-3 | few | TRBV9 | CASSVAAGGLDTQYF | TGTGCCAGCAGCGTAGCGGCGGGGGGGCTAGATACGCAGTATTTT